This TCR beta chain was captured in a study of blood T cell repertoires in COVID-19. Looking at the study overall: Acute and convalescent COVID-19 samples came from the United States, Italy and Spain.

This table comes from immunoSEQ multiplex PCR, and its TCRdb copy is limited to in-frame clones, with some not included. The table has roughly 220,000 clones, approximately 81% seen once. This clonotype originated in a man aged 50-60 years who had recovered from COVID-19. The sample comprised peripheral blood.

CDR3 residues: CATSRDGTLYGYTF. The CDR3 nucleotides read TGTGCCACCAGCAGAGACGGGACACTCTATGGCTACACCTTC. The chain joins TRBV15 to TRBJ1-2; possibly TRBD1 for D (6 bases). The V end lost 0 bases, the J end lost 4 bases, and 9 bases lay between the germline ends. Germline CDR1 reads LNHNV; CDR2 reads YYDKDF (reference sequence). The CDR3 runs to 14 residues.